This T cell receptor (beta chain) was captured in a study of T cells expressing NK-cell markers. Study-level background: Sequencing covered eight donors, seven HCMV-seropositive and one seronegative. Study conclusions and caveats: Questions lingered over whether expanded NKG2C+ T cell clones were HCMV-specific.

CDR3 length: 20 amino acids. 5'RACE template switching with UMIs produced the TCR beta cDNA. TCRdb re-called the 5' RACE reads and gives one entry per CDR3 protein, without DNA. In all, the sample yields about 32,000 distinct CDR3 sequences. A word on this clonotype: The target antigen is unknown.

This chain links TRBV12-3 or TRBV12-4 with TRBJ1-5; with no DNA, the TCRdb D assignment of TRBD1 cannot be verified. This receptor was obtained from a woman aged 18 to 75 in good health. Sequencing input: blood T cells: a sorted CD56 or NKG2C T cell subset, CD4+ or CD8+ T cells, or bulk PBMC T cells (not recorded which). This CDR3 is CASSFTARDRGRSSNQPQHF.